The 32 T cell receptor beta chains below were found in one sample sequenced in a study of breast tumors, draining lymph nodes, adjacent tissues. TCRdb processed the multiplex PCR reads anew with MiXCR; each CDR3 protein has one entry. Among roughly 100,000 distinct CDR3 sequences, around 30% were seen once, and the ten largest hold approximately 5.4%. The lymph nodes were axillary draining lymph nodes from breast cancer patients. The sample taken for sequencing was axillary lymph node tissue. The receptors derive from a female donor with breast cancer. Some clones in this sample may be carry-over from other donors' samples.

The genes are TRBV19 and TRBJ2-3; 7 bases are a match to TRBD1. The ends lost 1 base at V and 11 bases at J; junction bases unmatched: 15. The germline gives CDR1 LNHDA, CDR2 SQIVND (reference sequence). The CDR3 is 16 amino acids. The DNA of the CDR3 is TGTGCCAGTAGTATAGGGGGGACAGTGTTACACAATGAGCAGTATTTT. This encodes CASSIGGTVLHNEQYF.

This clonotype was counted ten times or more. The chain recombines TRBV4-1 with TRBJ2-1, with D unresolved. The CDR3 covers 17 residues. Germline lookup yields CDR1 MGHRA and CDR2 YSYEKL. V was clipped by 4 bases and J by 0 bases, with 16 bases between them. Here the CDR3 DNA reads TGCGCCAGCAGCCGTAGCCTTTCCCCGTCCTCCTACAATGAGCAGTTCTTC. The encoded protein is CASSRSLSPSSYNEQFF.

This clonotype was observed at least ten times. This chain joins TRBV19 and TRBJ2-7; TRBD1 matches 9 bases. Germline trimming cut 7 bases from V and 0 bases from J; bases unmatched to any gene: 4. Germline V CDR1 and CDR2: LNHDA, SQIVND (reference sequence). The CDR3 is made up of 14 amino acids. The CDR3 sequence: CASTRTGVSYEQYF. CDR3 bases: TGTGCCAGTACTAGGACAGGGGTCTCCTACGAGCAGTACTTC.

This clonotype was seen repeatedly, ten times or more. The chain combines TRBV5-6 with TRBJ2-7; D ambiguous. The germline V gene encodes CDR1 SGHDT and CDR2 YYEEEE. The ends were cut back, 3 bases at V and 0 bases at J, with 7 bases in the middle. The CDR3 loop spans 13 amino acids. CDR3 amino acids: CASSWTNSYEQYF. The CDR3, as DNA: TGTGCCAGCAGCTGGACCAACTCCTACGAGCAGTACTTC.

The chain couples TRBV10-3 to TRBJ1-6; D is possibly TRBD1 (5 bases). The germline V gene has CDR1 ENHRY and CDR2 SYGVKD. The V end lost 7 bases, the J end lost 6 bases, and 10 bases lay between the germline ends. This CDR3 comprises 13 residues. The chain's CDR3 is CAIMEGLNSPLHF. CDR3 bases: TGTGCCATCATGGAGGGGCTTAATTCACCCCTCCACTTT.

This clonotype was counted at least ten times. The gene calls are TRBV2 and TRBJ2-7; 11 positions match TRBD2. This CDR3 comprises 16 residues. CDR1 is SNHLY, CDR2 FYNNEI, per germline. The V gene end was trimmed by 5 bases and the J gene end by 3 bases; junction bases not matched to a gene: 9. This CDR3 is CASSSLAGGPIYEQYF. DNA for the CDR3: TGTGCCAGCAGTTCTCTAGCGGGGGGCCCAATCTACGAGCAGTACTTC.

There are many counts of this clonotype. The gene calls are TRBV10-3 and TRBJ2-3, with D perhaps matching TRBD1 (5 bases). Germline V gene lookup returns CDR1 ENHRY and CDR2 SYGVKD. V was shortened by 8 bases and J by 2 bases, with 17 bases between the two germline ends. This CDR3 is built from 15 residues. The CDR3 DNA sequence: TGTGCCATCGCGGATACAGGAGCCCCCACAGATACGCAGTATTTT. This codes for CAIADTGAPTDTQYF.

The chain combines TRBV27 with TRBJ2-1; D may be TRBD1 (5 bases). The CDR3 has 14 amino acids. Between the trimmed V and J ends, which lost 6 bases and 8 bases, there was a span of 17 bases. CDR1 is MNHEY, CDR2 SMNVEV, per germline (reference sequence). DNA for the CDR3: TGTGCCAGCAGGAGGCAGGGATGGTACGATGAGCAGTTCTTC. This gives the protein CASRRQGWYDEQFF.

There are many counts of this clonotype. J is TRBJ2-5 and V is TRBV29-1; TRBD1 agrees at 10 bases. After removal of 5 bases from V and 5 bases from J, the junction contained 8 bases not matched to a gene. The CDR3 runs to 14 residues. Germline V gene sequence: CDR1 SQVTM, CDR2 ANQGSEA. CDR3 residues: CSVTGTGAGETQYF. The DNA of the CDR3 is TGCAGCGTTACCGGGACAGGGGCTGGGGAGACCCAGTACTTC.

This clonotype has more than one count but fewer than ten. Compared with germline, one end of the junction differs, possibly owing to a read error. The chain is built from TRBV6-1 and TRBJ2-2, with D possibly TRBD1 on 6 matching bases. Per the germline V gene, CDR1 is MNHNS and CDR2 is SASEGT. This CDR3 spans 15 amino acids. CDR3 sequence reads: CVSSVGHPNTGELFF. CDR3 nucleotide sequence: TGTGTCAGCAGTGTGGGACATCCGAACACCGGGGAGCTGTTTTTT.

This clonotype showed up many times. V gene TRBV5-1 combines with J gene TRBJ2-3, with a tentative D call TRBD1 (6 bases). The germline V and J ends were trimmed by 4 bases and 3 bases, with 15 bases remaining between them. Germline V gene sequence: CDR1 SGHRS, CDR2 YFSETQ. The CDR3 contains 15 residues. The CDR3 reads CASSVQGIGTDTQYF. In DNA, the CDR3 is TGCGCCAGCAGCGTGCAGGGGATTGGGACAGATACGCAGTATTTT. Full variable domain (remainder filled in from reference TRBV5-1 and TRBJ2-3): KAGVTQTPRYLIKTRGQQVTLSCSPISGHRSVSWYQQTPGQGLQFLFEYFSETQRNKGNFPGRFSGRQFSNSRSEMNVSTLELGDSALYLCASSVQGIGTDTQYFGPGTRLTVL.

Ten or more counts support this clonotype. The chain joins TRBV2 to TRBJ2-1; 11 positions match TRBD2. Germline V CDR1 and CDR2: SNHLY, FYNNEI. The CDR3 runs 15 residues. V trimming: 7 bases; J trimming: 3 bases; junction bases outside the gene matches: 5. The CDR3 region has the DNA TGTGCCAGCATGAGACTAGCGGGGTACTACAATGAGCAGTTCTTC. Its translation: CASMRLAGYYNEQFF.

The table lists this clonotype with many counts. CDR3 protein: CASSTTDRLNYGYTF. CDR3 DNA: TGCGCCAGCAGCACGACCGACAGGCTTAACTATGGCTACACCTTC. The chain has TRBV5-1 and TRBJ1-2; tentatively, D is TRBD1 (6 bases). The germline V gene encodes CDR1 SGHRS and CDR2 YFSETQ. Trimming removed 4 bases from V and 1 base from J, with 14 bases in between. The CDR3 is 15 amino acids.

The table lists this clonotype with many counts. The V and J genes are TRBV5-8 and TRBJ2-7; D unclear. Germline CDR1 is SGHTS and CDR2 is YDEGEE. The CDR3 consists of 16 residues. V dropped 4 bases and J dropped 4 bases, with 21 bases sitting between them. CDR3 coding DNA: TGTGCCAGCAGCCCCAGTCTCCGGACCGAAGGGTACGAGCAGTACTTC. It translates to CASSPSLRTEGYEQYF.

This clonotype came up many times. The chain couples TRBV27 to TRBJ2-7; tentative D call: TRBD2 (6 bases). The V and J ends lost 5 bases and 0 bases respectively, with 17 bases between them. This CDR3 contains 16 residues. CDR1 is MNHEY, CDR2 SMNVEV, per germline (reference sequence). The CDR3 loop is CASSPTLRESSYEQYF. The CDR3 DNA sequence: TGTGCCAGCAGTCCGACGTTGCGGGAAAGCTCCTACGAGCAGTACTTC.

This clonotype was seen many times. V gene TRBV3-2 combines with J gene TRBJ1-3. TRBV3-2 is classified as a pseudogene. The CDR3 is made up of 20 amino acids. CDR3 amino acids: CASSQKTTRKPATFGNTIYF. The CDR3 coding sequence is TGTGCCAGCAGCCAGAAGACGACTCGCAAACCCGCCACCTTTGGAAACACCATATATTTT.

The chain recombines TRBV5-1 with TRBJ1-2; TRBD1 might be the D (6 bases). The V gene lost 4 bases and the J gene lost 12 bases, with 22 bases spanning the gap. The CDR3 contains 14 residues. Germline V CDR1 and CDR2: SGHRS, YFSETQ. The CDR3 nucleotides are TGCGCCAGCAGCCCGGACAGTCAGAGCTCTGGAAACACCTTC. As protein: CASSPDSQSSGNTF.

This clonotype was observed many times. CDR3 sequence (DNA): TGTGCCAGCACGCGTAAATCAGGGGGCGACACCGGGGAGCTGTTTTTT. Amino acid sequence: CASTRKSGGDTGELFF. This chain joins TRBV9 and TRBJ2-2; 8 bases agree with TRBD1. This CDR3 is built from 16 residues. The J segment lost 3 bases and the V segment lost 6 bases, leaving 10 bases of the junction unmatched. Germline V gene data show CDR1 as SGDLS and CDR2 as YYNGEE. Looking up the rest from reference TRBV9 and TRBJ2-2 gives the full variable domain: DSGVTQTPKHLITATGQRVTLRCSPRSGDLSVYWYQQSLDQGLQFLIQYYNGEERAKGNILERFSAQQFPDLHSELNLSSLELGDSALYFCASTRKSGGDTGELFFGEGSRLTVL.

This chain links TRBV24-1 with TRBJ1-4, with D perhaps matching TRBD1 (6 bases). V was cut by 3 bases and J by 7 bases, with 11 bases left in between. CDR1 and CDR2 (germline): KGHDR, SFDVKD. CDR3 length: 14 residues. In DNA, the CDR3 is TGTGCCACCAGTGATCCCAGGGGAGGTGAAAAACTGTTTTTT. Amino acids: CATSDPRGGEKLFF.

The chain combines TRBV29-1 with TRBJ1-1; tentatively, D is TRBD1 (5 bases). Germline lookup yields CDR1 SQVTM and CDR2 ANQGSEA. The CDR3 has 15 residues. The germline V and J ends were trimmed by 4 bases and 3 bases, with 18 bases remaining between them. CDR3 loop: CSVGGIDRGDTEAFF. The CDR3 region has the DNA TGCAGCGTTGGGGGAATTGACAGAGGGGACACTGAAGCTTTCTTT.

This clonotype appeared a single time. The gene calls are TRBV13 and TRBJ2-1, with TRBD2 matching over 13 bases. The germline V gene has CDR1 PRHDT and CDR2 FYEKMQ (reference sequence). The trim removed 6 bases at V and 10 bases at J, leaving 9 bases unmatched. The CDR3 runs 15 residues. Here the CDR3 DNA reads TGTGCCAGCAGGAGGACTAGCGGGAGACAGCGGGAGCAGTTCTTC. It yields the protein CASRRTSGRQREQFF.

This clonotype was recorded at least ten times. The genes are TRBV20-1 and TRBJ1-5, with D unresolved. CDR1 is DFQATT and CDR2 is SNEGSKA in the germline V gene (reference sequence). The CDR3 contains 13 residues. The V end lost 3 bases, the J end lost 4 bases, and 10 bases lay between the germline ends. Here the CDR3 DNA reads TGCAGTGCTAGGGCAGGCCCTAATCAGCCCCAGCATTTT. It codes for CSARAGPNQPQHF.

Remarks on this clonotype: The junction differs from germline at one of its ends, possibly a read error. The J gene is TRBJ2-1, the V gene TRBV27, with D uncertain. The CDR3 contains 15 residues. CDR1 is MNHEY, CDR2 SMNVEV, per germline (reference sequence). DNA of the CDR3: TGTGCCAGCACCCTAAATGGAGACTCCTACAATGAGCAGTCCTTC. Protein: CASTLNGDSYNEQSF.

The chain has TRBV4-3 and TRBJ2-2; 8 bases map to TRBD2. Looked up from germline, CDR1 is LGHNA and CDR2 is YSLEER. After removal of 2 bases from V and 4 bases from J, the junction contained 3 bases not matched to a gene. The CDR3 consists of 15 residues. The CDR3 DNA sequence: TGCGCCAGCAGCCAACGGGGGGGCCGCACCGGGGAGCTGTTTTTT. Its translation: CASSQRGGRTGELFF.

The V call is TRBV19, the J call TRBJ1-1; 9 positions match TRBD1. The CDR3 totals 15 residues. V was pared by 6 bases and J by 1 base, with 6 bases of the junction left unmatched. CDR1 LNHDA and CDR2 SQIVND come from the germline V gene (reference sequence). As DNA, the CDR3 is TGTGCCAGTAGCAGGGACAGGGACCAGAACACTGAAGCTTTCTTT. Translating it yields CASSRDRDQNTEAFF.

Many counts were recorded for this clonotype. The rearrangement joins TRBV6-5 to TRBJ2-3; the D is unclear. This CDR3 comprises 11 residues. Germline V gene data show CDR1 as MNHEY and CDR2 as SVGAGI. Trimming took off 6 bases at V and 6 bases at J, with 7 bases between the two ends. In DNA form, the CDR3 reads TGTGCCAGCAGAAACGGGGATACGCAGTATTTT. The encoded protein is CASRNGDTQYF.

This clonotype has at least ten counts. The CDR3 coding sequence is TGTGCCAGCAGTGACTCGAGTTTGGGGGACGCTTCCTCCTACGAGCAGTACTTC. Its translation: CASSDSSLGDASSYEQYF. The rearrangement joins TRBV6-4 to TRBJ2-7, with D possibly called TRBD1 or TRBD2 (5 bases each). The CDR3 sequence is 18 residues long. Germline-derived CDR1 and CDR2 are MRHNA and SNTAGT. The V end lost 0 bases, the J end lost 0 bases, and 18 bases lay between the germline ends.

With regard to this clonotype: A much bigger clone sits one base away, suggesting this may be a read error. The chain links TRBV27 to TRBJ1-2; D ambiguous. The CDR3 has 13 residues. CDR1 is MNHEY and CDR2 is SMNVEV in the germline V gene (reference sequence). Trimming pared 1 base from V and 4 bases from J, leaving 7 bases between. CDR3 amino acids: CASSLLGSYGYTF. In DNA, the CDR3 is TGTGCCAGCAGTTTATTGGGAAGCTATGGCTACACCTTC.

This clonotype was seen repeatedly, ten times or more. The DNA for the CDR3 is TGTGCCAGCAGTGAACACAGGGACTCACCCCTCCACTTT. Amino acid sequence: CASSEHRDSPLHF. The rearrangement links TRBV25-1 to TRBJ1-6; D is possibly TRBD1 (6 bases). The germline V gene encodes CDR1 MGHDK and CDR2 SYGVNS. The CDR3 covers 13 residues. Trimming cost V 2 bases and J 10 bases, with 9 bases left between them.

Ten or more counts support this clonotype. This sequence joins TRBV7-9 and TRBJ2-1; 8 bases are shared with TRBD1. V dropped 5 bases and J dropped 1; count of bases not matched to a gene: 4. Germline V CDR1 and CDR2: SEHNR, FQNEAQ (reference sequence). The CDR3 totals 15 residues. The CDR3 loop is CASSLDRGSYNEQFF. The CDR3 nucleotides are TGTGCCAGCAGCCTCGACAGGGGTTCCTACAATGAGCAGTTCTTC.

Only a few counts were recorded for this clonotype. A much larger clone lies one base from this, so it may be a read error. The chain uses TRBV12-3 or TRBV12-4 and TRBJ2-3; 14 nucleotides agree with TRBD2. Trimming took 6 bases from V and 4 from J; bases not matched to a gene: 3. This CDR3 has 15 amino acids. CDR3 in amino acids: CASSRLAGGPDTQYF. The CDR3 DNA reads TGTGCCAGCAGCCGACTAGCGGGAGGGCCAGATACGCAGTATTTT.

The sample holds one count of this clonotype. The conserved final phenylalanine or tryptophan is absent from the CDR3, which likely points to a read error. The CDR3 bases are TGTGCCAGCAGCGTAGAACTTGCAAATGAACAGTTCTTG. It yields the protein CASSVELANEQFL. The chain uses TRBV9 and TRBJ2-1, with D unclear. The CDR3 consists of 13 residues. Germline CDR1 is SGDLS and CDR2 is YYNGEE.